The T cell receptor beta chain under discussion was sequenced for a study of cytomegalovirus exposure and HLA in healthy donors. Study as a whole: Early on, a data release was issued that held approximately 78 million unique TCRs from HLA-typed donors. Study observations and caveats: TRBV6-2, TRBV6-3 and some other V segments were unresolvable in 87-base-pair reads. In a later analysis, TCR beta V- and J-gene trimming was associated with a missense DCLRE1C variant. Several of the most significant clusters were apparently associated with common viral pathogens in a later analysis.

Use of 60 Vbeta and 13 Jbeta primers characterized the PCR. Using immunoSEQ multiplex PCR, the repertoire was profiled, and TCRdb retains in-frame clones only, with some absent. The sample shows approximately 220,000 clones, less than 85% of them seen only once. Germline assignment: CDR1 MNHEY and CDR2 SMNVEV (reference sequence). Deletions cut 3 bases from V and 0 bases from J, with 8 bases between. CDR3 size: 14 residues. As concerns this clone: Its antigen is still unknown.

The chain recombines TRBV27 with TRBJ1-1; D gene unclear. This clonotype was sampled from a girl aged 2-9 years in good health and CMV-seronegative. The sequenced material came from PBMCs. The CDR3 here is CASSFRSMNTEAFF. DNA for the CDR3: TGTGCCAGCAGTTTTAGGAGCATGAACACTGAAGCTTTCTTT.